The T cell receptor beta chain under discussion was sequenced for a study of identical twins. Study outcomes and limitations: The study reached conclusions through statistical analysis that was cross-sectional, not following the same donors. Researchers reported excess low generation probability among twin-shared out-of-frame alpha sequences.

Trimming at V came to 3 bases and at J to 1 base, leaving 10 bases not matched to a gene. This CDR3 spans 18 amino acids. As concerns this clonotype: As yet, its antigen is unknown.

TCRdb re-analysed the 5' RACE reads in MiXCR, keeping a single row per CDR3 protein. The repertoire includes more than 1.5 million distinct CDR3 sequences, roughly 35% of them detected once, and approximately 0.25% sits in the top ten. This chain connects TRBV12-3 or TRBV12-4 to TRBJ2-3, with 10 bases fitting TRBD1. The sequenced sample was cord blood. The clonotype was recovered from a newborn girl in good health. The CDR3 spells CASSFSSTGTGGTDTQYF. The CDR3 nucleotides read TGTGCCAGCAGTTTTTCCTCAACCGGGACAGGGGGCACAGATACGCAGTATTTT.